This TCR beta chain was retrieved from a study of human versus mouse CDR3 diversity and MHC coevolution. Turning to the study itself: Between about 0.6 x 10^7 and 1.6 x 10^7 valid reads came from each sample.

The CDR3 length is 13 residues. CDR1 is WSHSY and CDR2 is SAAADI in the germline V gene. V was shortened by 9 bases and J by 1 base, with 12 bases between the two germline ends. Notes on the study in general: About 6 MHC II alleles selected the human T cells. The lowest clonal inequality scores came from most of the three human donors.

Assay used: immunoSEQ multiplex PCR; TCRdb lists only in-frame clones, some missing. The repertoire has roughly 80,000 clones, just under 95% of them found once; the top ten carry about 0.14%. About this clone: Its antigen is not known.

The TCR sequence derives from a person between 25 and 75 years old in good health. The sample consisted of naive CD4+ T cells from blood. As for subset: CD45RO-negative CD62L-positive naive CD4 T cells. The rearrangement joins TRBV10-2 to TRBJ1-1; tentatively, D is TRBD1 (6 bases). The CDR3 nucleotides are TGCGCCAGTAACAGGGCTGAGAACACTGAAGCTTTCTTT. Protein product: CASNRAENTEAFF.